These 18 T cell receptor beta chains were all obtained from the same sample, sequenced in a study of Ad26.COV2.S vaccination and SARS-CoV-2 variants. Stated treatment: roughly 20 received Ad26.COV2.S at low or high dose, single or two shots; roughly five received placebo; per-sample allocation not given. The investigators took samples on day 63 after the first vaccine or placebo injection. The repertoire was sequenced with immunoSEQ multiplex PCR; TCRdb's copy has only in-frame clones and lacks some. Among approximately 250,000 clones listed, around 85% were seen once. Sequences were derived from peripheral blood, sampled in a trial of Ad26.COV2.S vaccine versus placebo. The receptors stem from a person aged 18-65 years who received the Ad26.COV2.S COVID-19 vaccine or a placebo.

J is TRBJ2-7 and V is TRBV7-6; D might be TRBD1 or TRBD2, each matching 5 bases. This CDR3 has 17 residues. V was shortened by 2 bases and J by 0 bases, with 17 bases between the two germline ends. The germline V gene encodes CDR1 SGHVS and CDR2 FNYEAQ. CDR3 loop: CASSLIGAPLASYEQYF. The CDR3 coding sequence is TGTGCCAGCAGCTTAATTGGGGCACCCCTAGCCTCCTACGAGCAGTACTTC.

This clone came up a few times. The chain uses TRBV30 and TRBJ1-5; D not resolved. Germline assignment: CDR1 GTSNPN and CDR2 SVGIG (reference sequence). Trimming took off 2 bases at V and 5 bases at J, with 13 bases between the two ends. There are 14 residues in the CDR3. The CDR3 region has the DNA TGTGCCTGGAGTCCGGCCGCACAACATCAGCCCCAGCATTTT. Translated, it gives CAWSPAAQHQPQHF.

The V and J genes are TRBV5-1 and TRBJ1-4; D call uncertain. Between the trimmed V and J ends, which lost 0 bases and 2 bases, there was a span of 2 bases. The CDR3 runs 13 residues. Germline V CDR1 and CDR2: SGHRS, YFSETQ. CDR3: CASSLDTNEKLFF. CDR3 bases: TGCGCCAGCAGCTTGGACACTAATGAAAAACTGTTTTTT.

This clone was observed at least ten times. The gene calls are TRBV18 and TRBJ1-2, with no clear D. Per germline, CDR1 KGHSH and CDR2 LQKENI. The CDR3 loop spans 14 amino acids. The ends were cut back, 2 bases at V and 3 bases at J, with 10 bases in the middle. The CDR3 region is CASSPVGLDYGYTF. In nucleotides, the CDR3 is TGTGCCAGCTCACCAGTCGGGTTGGACTATGGCTACACCTTC.

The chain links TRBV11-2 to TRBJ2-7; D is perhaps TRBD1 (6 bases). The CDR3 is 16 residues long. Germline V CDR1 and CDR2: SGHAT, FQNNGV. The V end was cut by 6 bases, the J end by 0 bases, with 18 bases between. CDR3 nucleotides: TGTGCCAGCAGATCACCCGGGACAAAAATCTCCTACGAGCAGTACTTC. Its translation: CASRSPGTKISYEQYF.

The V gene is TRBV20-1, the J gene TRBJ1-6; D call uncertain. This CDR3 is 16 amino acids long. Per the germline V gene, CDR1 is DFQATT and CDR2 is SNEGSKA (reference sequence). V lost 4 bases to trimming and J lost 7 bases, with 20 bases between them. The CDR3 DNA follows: TGCAGTGCTATTGATGAAGATGGCAAGAGAAATTCACCCCTCCACTTT. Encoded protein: CSAIDEDGKRNSPLHF.

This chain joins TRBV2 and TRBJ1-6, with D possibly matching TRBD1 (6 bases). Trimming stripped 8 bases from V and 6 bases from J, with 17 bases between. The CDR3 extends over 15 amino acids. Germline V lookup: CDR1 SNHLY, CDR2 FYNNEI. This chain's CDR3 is CASAGGRGSNSPLHF. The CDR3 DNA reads TGTGCCAGCGCCGGGGGTAGGGGGAGTAATTCACCCCTCCACTTT.

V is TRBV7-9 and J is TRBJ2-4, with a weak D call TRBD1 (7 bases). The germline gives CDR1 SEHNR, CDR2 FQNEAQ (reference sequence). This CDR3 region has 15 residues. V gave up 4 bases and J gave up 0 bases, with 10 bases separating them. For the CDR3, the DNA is TGTGCCAGCAGCTCAGGGGGGACAGCCAAAAACATTCAGTACTTC. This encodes CASSSGGTAKNIQYF.

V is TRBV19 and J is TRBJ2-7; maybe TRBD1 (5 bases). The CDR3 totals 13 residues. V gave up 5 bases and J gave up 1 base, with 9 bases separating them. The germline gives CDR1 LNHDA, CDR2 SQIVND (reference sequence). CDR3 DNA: TGTGCCAGTAGTGGGGCAGGGTCCTACGAGCAGTACTTC. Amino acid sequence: CASSGAGSYEQYF. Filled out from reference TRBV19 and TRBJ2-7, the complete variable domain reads DGGITQSPKYLFRKEGQNVTLSCEQNLNHDAMYWYRQDPGQGLRLIYYSQIVNDFQKGDIAEGYSVSREKKESFPLTVTSAQKNPTAFYLCASSGAGSYEQYFGPGTRLTVT.

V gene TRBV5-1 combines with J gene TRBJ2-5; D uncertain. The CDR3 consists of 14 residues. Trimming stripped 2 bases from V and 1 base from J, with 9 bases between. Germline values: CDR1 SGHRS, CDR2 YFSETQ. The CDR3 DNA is TGCGCCAGCAGCTTTCAGCCAATCCAAGAGACCCAGTACTTC. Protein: CASSFQPIQETQYF.

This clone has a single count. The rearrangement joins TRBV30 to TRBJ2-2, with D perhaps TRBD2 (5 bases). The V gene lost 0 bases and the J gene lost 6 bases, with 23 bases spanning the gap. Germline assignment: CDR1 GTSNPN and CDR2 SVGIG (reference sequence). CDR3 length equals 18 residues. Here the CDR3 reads CAWSVPPRLASRPGELFF. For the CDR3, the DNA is TGTGCCTGGAGTGTACCCCCAAGGCTAGCATCCCGCCCCGGGGAGCTGTTTTTT.

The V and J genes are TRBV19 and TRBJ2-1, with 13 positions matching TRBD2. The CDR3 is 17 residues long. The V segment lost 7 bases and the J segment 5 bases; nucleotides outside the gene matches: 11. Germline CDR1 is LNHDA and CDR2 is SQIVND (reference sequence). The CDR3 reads CASNSITSGRANNEQFF. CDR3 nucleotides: TGTGCCAGTAACAGCATCACTAGCGGGAGGGCCAACAATGAGCAGTTCTTC.

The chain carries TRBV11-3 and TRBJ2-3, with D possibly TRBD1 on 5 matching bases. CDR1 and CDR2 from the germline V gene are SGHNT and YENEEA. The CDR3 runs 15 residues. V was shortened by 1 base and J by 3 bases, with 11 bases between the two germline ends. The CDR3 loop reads CASSLGRGMTDTQYF. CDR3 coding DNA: TGTGCCAGCAGCTTAGGAAGGGGAATGACAGATACGCAGTATTTT.

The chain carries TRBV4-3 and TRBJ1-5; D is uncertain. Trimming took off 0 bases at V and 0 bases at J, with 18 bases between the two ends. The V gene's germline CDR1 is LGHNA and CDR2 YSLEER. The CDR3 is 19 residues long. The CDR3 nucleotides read TGCGCCAGCAGCCAAGATGGCGGTCCGGGAGGCCTTAGCAATCAGCCCCAGCATTTT. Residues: CASSQDGGPGGLSNQPQHF.

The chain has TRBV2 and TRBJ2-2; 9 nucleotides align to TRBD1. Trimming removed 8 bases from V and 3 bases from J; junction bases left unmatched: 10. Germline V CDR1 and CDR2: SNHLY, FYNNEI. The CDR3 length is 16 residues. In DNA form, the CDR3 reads TGTGCCAGCGGCGAACCACGGACAGGGGACACCGGGGAGCTGTTTTTT. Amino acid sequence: CASGEPRTGDTGELFF.

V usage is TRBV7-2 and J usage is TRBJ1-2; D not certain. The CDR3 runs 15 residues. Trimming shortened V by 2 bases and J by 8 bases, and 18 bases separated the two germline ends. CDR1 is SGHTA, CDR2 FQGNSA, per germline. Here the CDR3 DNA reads TGTGCCAGCAGCTTAAGCCAGGTCTCTTTAAACGGCTACACCTTC. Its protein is CASSLSQVSLNGYTF.

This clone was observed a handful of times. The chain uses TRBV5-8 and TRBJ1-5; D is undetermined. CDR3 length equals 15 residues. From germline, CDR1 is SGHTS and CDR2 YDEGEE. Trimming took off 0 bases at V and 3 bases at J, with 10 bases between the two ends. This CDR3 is CASSLALGYNQPQHF. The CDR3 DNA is TGTGCCAGCAGCTTGGCCTTAGGGTACAATCAGCCCCAGCATTTT.

The CDR3 reads CASSRRDRNTGELFF. In DNA form, the CDR3 reads TGTGCCAGCAGTCGCCGGGACAGAAACACCGGGGAGCTGTTTTTT. V and J are TRBV27 and TRBJ2-2, with 7 bases aligning to TRBD1. This CDR3 is built from 15 residues. V shed 5 bases and J 2 bases; nucleotides not matched to a gene: 5. CDR1 is MNHEY, CDR2 SMNVEV, per germline (reference sequence).